The 8 T cell receptor beta chains in this list originate from one sample, sequenced in a study of shared clonotypes between healthy human individuals. The method was immunoSEQ multiplex PCR; TCRdb's version includes in-frame clones alone and lacks a portion of them. Seen here are 1,400,000 or so clones, just under 99% observed once, and the top ten hold under 0.45%. What was sequenced was naive CD4+ T cells sorted from blood. Subset indicated: CD45RA+ positively selected. Source of these receptors: a young man in good health.

CDR3 nucleotides: TGTGCCAGCAGCTTAGATAACAGGGGTTTTGGGGCCAACGTCCTGACTTTC. It yields the protein CASSLDNRGFGANVLTF. V is TRBV7-8 and J is TRBJ2-6; 7 bases map to TRBD1. CDR1 is SGHVS, CDR2 FQNEAQ, per germline. V was pared by 1 base and J by 3 bases, with 6 bases of the junction left unmatched. CDR3 length equals 17 residues.

The chain joins TRBV2 to TRBJ2-7; no definite D call. There are 14 residues in the CDR3. CDR1 SNHLY and CDR2 FYNNEI come from the germline V gene. Trimming stripped 3 bases from V and 0 bases from J, with 9 bases between. The DNA for the CDR3 is TGTGCCAGCAGTGATGGACGGGCCTCCTACGAGCAGTACTTC. Amino acid sequence: CASSDGRASYEQYF.

The chain is built from TRBV6-6 and TRBJ1-1; 7 bases match TRBD1. The CDR3 totals 16 residues. CDR1 MNHNY and CDR2 SVGAGI come from the germline V gene (reference sequence). Trimming removed 6 bases from V and 1 base from J; junction bases left unmatched: 11. In DNA form, the CDR3 reads TGTGCCAGCAGCCAACCGACAGGGCTGGAGAACACTGAAGCTTTCTTT. This translates into CASSQPTGLENTEAFF.

The J gene is TRBJ2-5, the V gene TRBV5-4; D is ambiguous. Looked up from germline, CDR1 is SGHNT and CDR2 is YYREEE (reference sequence). V lost 2 bases to trimming and J lost 4 bases, with 9 bases between them. The CDR3 has 13 amino acids. This CDR3 is CASSFFPGETQYF. The CDR3 DNA reads as TGTGCCAGCAGCTTCTTCCCCGGAGAGACCCAGTACTTC.

The J gene is TRBJ1-1, the V gene TRBV9, with a tentative D call TRBD1 (6 bases). Trimming took off 3 bases at V and 11 bases at J, with 17 bases between the two ends. CDR1 and CDR2 (germline): SGDLS, YYNGEE. CDR3 size: 13 residues. The CDR3 reads CASSGGAGEHAFF. The CDR3 DNA reads TGTGCCAGCAGCGGCGGGGCAGGGGAGCATGCTTTCTTT.

A note on this clone: Additional DNA sequences in this sample encode the identical CDR3. The chain carries TRBV20-1 and TRBJ2-3; D remains unclear. V was cut by 5 bases and J by 5 bases, with 8 bases left in between. The CDR3 runs to 11 residues. In germline, CDR1 is DFQATT, CDR2 SNEGSKA (reference sequence). CDR3 in amino acids: CSARPGDTQYF. CDR3 in DNA: TGCAGTGCTCGTCCGGGAGATACGCAGTATTTT.

V is TRBV7-9 and J is TRBJ2-7; 7 nucleotides match TRBD1. The trim removed 11 bases at V and 2 bases at J, leaving 12 bases unmatched. Germline V gene data show CDR1 as SEHNR and CDR2 as FQNEAQ (reference sequence). This CDR3 is 14 amino acids long. The CDR3 region is CAGNRGGGAYEQYF. For the CDR3, the DNA is TGTGCCGGTAACAGGGGTGGAGGCGCCTACGAGCAGTACTTC. The full variable domain, rest sourced from reference TRBV7-9 and TRBJ2-7, is DTGVSQNPRHKITKRGQNVTFRCDPISEHNRLYWYRQTLGQGPEFLTYFQNEAQLEKSRLLSDRFSAERPKGSFSTLEIQRTEQGDSAMYLCAGNRGGGAYEQYFGPGTRLTVT.

A word on this clone: Other nucleotide sequences in the sample specify the same CDR3. The rearrangement links TRBV5-1 to TRBJ2-5; D gene uncertain. Trimming removed 1 base from V and 2 bases from J, with 6 bases in between. Germline CDR1 and CDR2: SGHRS and YFSETQ. The CDR3 is 13 residues long. The CDR3 sequence: CASSLLGQETQYF. Here the CDR3 DNA reads TGCGCCAGCAGCTTGCTAGGGCAAGAGACCCAGTACTTC. The full variable domain, completed using reference TRBV5-1 and TRBJ2-5, is KAGVTQTPRYLIKTRGQQVTLSCSPISGHRSVSWYQQTPGQGLQFLFEYFSETQRNKGNFPGRFSGRQFSNSRSEMNVSTLELGDSALYLCASSLLGQETQYFGPGTRLLVL.